The T cell receptor (beta chain) described here comes from a study of CD8 T cells in Susac syndrome (dated by TCRdb to between 2017 and 2020). In the study overall: Of the Susac syndrome patients who were sequenced, 5 or 6 had clinically active disease and about eight were in clinical remission. At the time of blood withdrawal, Susac syndrome patients were either therapy-naive, taking corticosteroids (with some also receiving IVIg), or on IVIg alone. Repertoire sequencing was used to test whether CD8+ T cell activation and differentiation in Susac syndrome was antigen driven.

RNA was extracted using the RNeasy kit, and about 0.5 to 1 ug of the RNA was reverse transcribed with random hexamers. TCR beta CDR3 regions were amplified with the immunoSEQ multiplex PCR assay covering 54 Vbeta and 13 Jbeta segments. Bias from PCR amplification was corrected by using a synthetic template baseline for primer optimization and for computational correction. Per the source publication's procedure: Only productive sequences were kept, with reads annotated to V, D and J genes according to IMGT and analyzed in immunoSEQ Analyzer. To calculate clonality, Shannon entropy was normalized by log2 of the number of productive unique sequences and then subtracted from one. For each patient and control, public and private clones were evaluated within the 100 most prevalent clones. Clones were defined as Susac-specific when absent from the healthy and MS cohorts, from roughly 1,000 published viral clones and from other ImmuneACCESS disease sequences. The public reads were reanalyzed by TCRdb: fastp trimming at Q25, MiXCR alignment, in-frame beta chains only. Here each entry gathers all rows of one CDR3 protein and keeps the most common genes and DNA. These V and J calls originate from TCRdb's pipeline instead of the authors' own analysis. For this sample there are hundreds of thousands of distinct CDR3 sequences; approximately 94% appear just once. The ten largest clonotypes hold under 0.2% of the sample.

Results the study describes overall, beyond this receptor: In the CD4+ T cell repertoire of Susac syndrome patients, clonal expansion was not detected. The number of individuals in the TCR sequencing and HLA analysis was recognized as being relatively small.

Spanning cysteine to phenylalanine, the CDR3 consists of 14 amino acids. The only DNA kept is the CDR3, 42 bases in frame from the first base. Trimming removed 3 bases from V and 2 bases from J, leaving 11 bases between the germline ends. In the germline V gene (reference sequence), CDR1 corresponds to GTSNPN and CDR2 to SVGIG. Peripheral blood CD8+ and CD4+ T cells from healthy donors, Susac syndrome patients and multiple sclerosis patients were profiled by high-throughput TCR beta sequencing. Susac syndrome patients met recently defined diagnostic criteria for definite or probable disease. Bulk CD8+ and CD4+ T cells were purified by magnetic negative isolation, while CD8+ TEMRA cells were enriched using FACS. Blood was drawn into EDTA tubes, processed within 24 hours, and PBMCs were isolated by density gradient centrifugation. PBMCs intended for TCR sequencing were cryopreserved in liquid nitrogen and thawed later in a water bath at 37 degrees C. Purity of sorted or isolated CD4+, CD8+ and CD8+ TEMRA cells was at least 90%.

About this clonotype: This clone's antigen is unknown. No much larger clone is present one base from it, and per-base qualities are unavailable.

The V and J genes are TRBV30 and TRBJ1-5; no confident D gene assignment can be made. The sequence derives from a human donor with Susac syndrome. The sequenced material came from CD4+ T cells from PBMCs. The CDR3 reads as follows: CAWSDPIRNQPQHF. The nucleotide sequence reads TGTGCCTGGAGCGACCCGATTCGCAATCAGCCCCAGCATTTT. Here the CDR3 is joined to the reference TRBV30 and TRBJ1-5 genes, and the full variable domain is: SQTIHQWPATLVQPVGSPLSLECTVEGTSNPNLYWYRQAAGRGLQLLFYSVGIGQISSEVPQNLSASRPQDRQFILSSKKLLLSDSGFYLCAWSDPIRNQPQHFGDGTRLSIL.